Shown below are 30 T cell receptor beta chains from a single sample sequenced in a study of blood T cell repertoires in COVID-19. Here immunoSEQ multiplex PCR was the method, and the copy in TCRdb shows in-frame clones only, minus some. The sample holds approximately 100,000 clones; roughly 91% are singletons and the top ten take 5.1%. Specimen: peripheral blood. The receptors here all came from a human donor in a cohort sampled during active COVID-19.

This chain joins TRBV4-1 and TRBJ1-6; 10 nucleotides align to TRBD1. The trim removed 1 base at V and 10 bases at J, leaving 7 bases unmatched. The CDR3 is 16 residues long. The germline CDR1 and CDR2 sequences are MGHRA and YSYEKL. The CDR3 loop reads CASSQGSGTGASPLHF. For the CDR3, the DNA is TGCGCCAGCAGCCAAGGTTCCGGGACAGGGGCATCACCCCTCCACTTT.

The genes are TRBV4-1 and TRBJ2-2; D is unclear. V lost 4 bases and J 2 bases, leaving 17 bases between the germline ends. This CDR3 contains 17 residues. Germline CDR1 and CDR2: MGHRA and YSYEKL. The CDR3 DNA reads TGCGCCAGCAGCCCGACCCGAGGCAGAACTAACACCGGGGAGCTGTTTTTT. The encoded protein is CASSPTRGRTNTGELFF.

The V and J genes are TRBV5-4 and TRBJ2-5; D remains ambiguous. Germline loops: CDR1 SGHNT, CDR2 YYREEE (reference sequence). This CDR3 contains 14 residues. With 0 bases removed from V and 0 bases from J, the gap between germline ends came to 6 bases. The DNA for the CDR3 is TGTGCCAGCAGCTTGGTAGCCTACCAAGAGACCCAGTACTTC. Residues: CASSLVAYQETQYF.

The chain combines TRBV4-2 with TRBJ2-7; D possibly corresponds to TRBD2 (6 bases). The CDR3 spans 14 residues. The V end lost 5 bases, the J end lost 2 bases, and 13 bases lay between the germline ends. CDR1 and CDR2 (germline): LGHNA, YNFKEQ. CDR3 DNA sequence: TGTGCCAGCAGCTTAGGGGAGGCGACCTACGAGCAGTACTTC. Translated, it gives CASSLGEATYEQYF.

V and J are TRBV6-6 and TRBJ2-7; 9 bases map to TRBD2. Germline lookup yields CDR1 MNHNY and CDR2 SVGAGI (reference sequence). Trimming removed 6 bases from V and 2 bases from J; junction bases left unmatched: 8. The CDR3 has 15 amino acids. The CDR3 nucleotides read TGTGCCAGCAGGCCTCCGGGACTAGCACCCTACGAGCAGTACTTC. It codes for CASRPPGLAPYEQYF.

The V and J genes are TRBV27 and TRBJ1-6; 7 bases agree with TRBD1. Looked up from germline, CDR1 is MNHEY and CDR2 is SMNVEV (reference sequence). The CDR3 spans 14 residues. J lost 7 bases, V lost 2 bases, and 2 bases had no gene match. The CDR3 coding sequence is TGTGCCAGCAGTTTAGGGACAGAAAATTCACCCCTCCACTTT. It translates to CASSLGTENSPLHF.

J is TRBJ2-2 and V is TRBV11-2; D is perhaps TRBD1 (5 bases). The CDR3 runs 14 residues. Germline V gives CDR1 SGHAT, CDR2 FQNNGV. V was pared by 0 bases and J by 5 bases, with 7 bases between. The CDR3 loop is CASSLDRATGELFF. The DNA of the CDR3 is TGTGCCAGCAGCTTAGACAGGGCGACCGGGGAGCTGTTTTTT.

The V call is TRBV4-3, the J call TRBJ1-5, with TRBD1 matching over 8 bases. Germline V gene sequence: CDR1 LGHNA, CDR2 YSLEER. J was trimmed by 2 bases and V by 1 base; bases with no gene match: 4. CDR3 length equals 16 residues. The CDR3 protein is CASSQGVGQGNQPQHF. CDR3 sequence (DNA): TGCGCCAGCAGCCAAGGTGTGGGACAGGGCAATCAGCCCCAGCATTTT.

The chain combines TRBV7-3 with TRBJ2-3; TRBD2 matches 9 bases. Looked up from germline, CDR1 is SGHTA and CDR2 is FQGTGA. CDR3 length: 15 residues. With V trimmed by 2 bases and J by 4 bases, 4 bases remained unmatched. The CDR3 spells CASSLQAGGPDTQYF. The CDR3 nucleotides are TGTGCCAGCAGCTTACAAGCGGGAGGACCAGATACGCAGTATTTT.

The chain has TRBV29-1 and TRBJ2-7; 10 bases are a match to TRBD1. This CDR3 contains 13 residues. From germline, CDR1 is SQVTM and CDR2 ANQGSEA. The junction had 7 bases not matched to a gene; V was cut back by 7 bases and J by 4 bases. In DNA, the CDR3 is TGCAGCGCACGGACAGGGGGGGGATACGAGCAGTACTTC. This translates into CSARTGGGYEQYF.

This sequence joins TRBV11-2 and TRBJ2-3, with 8 bases lining up with TRBD2. V lost 5 bases and J lost 2; bases outside the gene matches: 9. In germline, CDR1 is SGHAT, CDR2 FQNNGV. The CDR3 sequence is 16 residues long. This chain's CDR3 is CASSPRRREDTDTQYF. The CDR3 coding sequence is TGTGCCAGCAGCCCCCGCCGGCGGGAGGACACAGATACGCAGTATTTT.

This chain uses TRBV5-4 with TRBJ2-1; a possible D gene is TRBD1 (5 bases). Trimming removed 2 bases at V and 0 bases at J, with 18 bases between. The CDR3 is 18 amino acids. Germline V gives CDR1 SGHNT, CDR2 YYREEE (reference sequence). DNA for the CDR3: TGTGCCAGCAGCTTACGAAACAACAGGTTCAGCTCCTACAATGAGCAGTTCTTC. Translated, it gives CASSLRNNRFSSYNEQFF.

The CDR3 DNA is TGTGCCATCAGTGAGTCGAGGCCCAACACAGGGGGGAGAATAGCCAAAAACATTCAGTACTTC. It specifies CAISESRPNTGGRIAKNIQYF. The gene calls are TRBV10-3 and TRBJ2-4, with 8 positions matching TRBD1. This CDR3 contains 21 residues. In germline, CDR1 is ENHRY, CDR2 SYGVKD. Germline trimming cut 0 bases from V and 0 bases from J; bases unmatched to any gene: 16.

The rearrangement links TRBV6-2 or TRBV6-3 to TRBJ2-5; TRBD1 matches at 8 bases. Germline V gene data show CDR1 as MNHEY and CDR2 as SVGEGT. The CDR3 runs to 16 residues. V gave up 4 bases and J gave up 4 bases; unmatched junction bases: 11. CDR3 protein: CASSSQRQGLGETQYF. The DNA for the CDR3 is TGTGCCAGCAGTTCCCAACGACAGGGGTTGGGAGAGACCCAGTACTTC.

CDR3 nucleotides: TGCGCCAGCAGCTCGTCGGGTAGCGGGATTTCCGGTGAGCAGTTCTTC. This sequence encodes CASSSSGSGISGEQFF. The rearrangement joins TRBV5-1 to TRBJ2-1, with 8 nucleotides matching TRBD2. Germline-derived CDR1 and CDR2 are SGHRS and YFSETQ. V trimming: 3 bases; J trimming: 9 bases; junction bases outside the gene matches: 14. The CDR3 contains 16 residues.

The chain carries TRBV19 and TRBJ2-5; possibly TRBD2 for D (6 bases). CDR1 is LNHDA and CDR2 is SQIVND in the germline V gene (reference sequence). The CDR3 is 11 amino acids. V was shortened by 8 bases and J by 9 bases, with 13 bases between the two germline ends. The CDR3 protein is CASGGLEPQYF. CDR3 DNA sequence: TGTGCCAGTGGGGGACTGGAACCCCAGTACTTC.

V and J are TRBV2 and TRBJ2-1, with TRBD2 matching 9 bases. After removal of 4 bases from V and 4 bases from J, the junction contained 17 bases not matched to a gene. CDR1 and CDR2 (germline): SNHLY, FYNNEI. The CDR3 loop spans 19 amino acids. The CDR3 DNA reads as TGTGCCAGCAGTGGGAGGGCTAGCGGGAATTTGAGAGCGTACAATGAGCAGTTCTTC. Its protein product is CASSGRASGNLRAYNEQFF.

CDR3: CASSIGGQGNTEAFF. For the CDR3, the DNA is TGTGCCAGTAGTATAGGGGGACAGGGGAACACTGAAGCTTTCTTT. The rearrangement joins TRBV19 to TRBJ1-1; 9 bases are a match to TRBD1. The CDR3 has 15 amino acids. With V trimmed by 1 base and J by 1 base, 1 base remained unmatched. Germline V CDR1 and CDR2: LNHDA, SQIVND (reference sequence).

This chain uses TRBV5-4 with TRBJ1-1, with D perhaps matching TRBD1 (6 bases). The length of the CDR3 is 13 residues. CDR1 SGHNT and CDR2 YYREEE come from the germline V gene (reference sequence). V shed 2 bases and J shed 4 bases, with 9 bases lying between them. The CDR3 loop is CASSFPDSTEAFF. The CDR3 DNA reads as TGTGCCAGCAGCTTCCCGGACAGCACTGAAGCTTTCTTT.

The chain employs TRBV4-1 and TRBJ2-7; D gene unclear. V lost 0 bases, J lost 3 bases, and 6 bases lay in between. The CDR3 has 13 amino acids. Germline V gives CDR1 MGHRA, CDR2 YSYEKL. The CDR3 region is CASSQDTVYEQYF. In DNA form, the CDR3 reads TGCGCCAGCAGCCAAGATACAGTCTACGAGCAGTACTTC.

The J gene is TRBJ1-1, the V gene TRBV28, with 7 bases fitting TRBD1. Germline trimming cut 5 bases from V and 0 bases from J; bases unmatched to any gene: 6. CDR1 and CDR2 from the germline V gene are MDHEN and SYDVKM. The CDR3 consists of 15 residues. The CDR3 coding sequence is TGTGCCAGCAGTCCATGGGACAGATTGAACACTGAAGCTTTCTTT. This codes for CASSPWDRLNTEAFF.

This sequence joins TRBV19 and TRBJ2-5; the match to TRBD2 covers 11 bases. CDR3 length: 17 amino acids. Germline V gives CDR1 LNHDA, CDR2 SQIVND (reference sequence). J lost 3 bases, V lost 3 bases, and 9 bases had no gene match. The CDR3 bases are TGTGCCAGTAGTATTACGAACGGACTAGCGGGTAAAGAGACCCAGTACTTC. It translates to CASSITNGLAGKETQYF.

The chain links TRBV11-2 to TRBJ2-1; 8 bases are a match to TRBD1. The V gene end was trimmed by 5 bases and the J gene end by 9 bases; junction bases not matched to a gene: 12. The CDR3 extends over 15 amino acids. CDR1 is SGHAT, CDR2 FQNNGV, per germline. CDR3 sequence (DNA): TGTGCCAGCAGCCCAGACAGGGGTGGGTTGAGTGAGCAGTTCTTC. Protein: CASSPDRGGLSEQFF.

The chain uses TRBV27 and TRBJ1-1; no clear D. Germline values: CDR1 MNHEY, CDR2 SMNVEV (reference sequence). Trimming took off 3 bases at V and 0 bases at J, with 8 bases between the two ends. The CDR3 is 14 residues long. The CDR3 nucleotides are TGTGCCAGCAGTTTTAGCAGACTGAACACTGAAGCTTTCTTT. It translates to CASSFSRLNTEAFF.

V usage is TRBV11-2 and J usage is TRBJ1-5, with TRBD1 matching 10 bases. CDR3 length: 14 amino acids. With V trimmed by 5 bases and J by 7 bases, 5 bases remained unmatched. Germline V gives CDR1 SGHAT, CDR2 FQNNGV. The CDR3: CASSMTGGAQPQHF. CDR3 DNA sequence: TGTGCCAGCAGCATGACAGGGGGCGCGCAGCCCCAGCATTTT.

J is TRBJ2-3 and V is TRBV29-1; 9 positions agree with TRBD1. Trimming cost V 7 bases and J 1 base; bases outside gene matches: 6. The CDR3 has 14 residues. Germline-derived CDR1 and CDR2 are SQVTM and ANQGSEA. The CDR3 DNA reads as TGCAGCGCACGGACAGGGGTCCGCACAGATACGCAGTATTTT. It specifies CSARTGVRTDTQYF.

This clone was counted only a few times. V is TRBV29-1 and J is TRBJ2-5, with 10 bases lining up with TRBD2. Unmatched junction bases numbered 13, after V lost 5 bases and J lost 7 bases. There are 15 residues in the CDR3. Germline V gene sequence: CDR1 SQVTM, CDR2 ANQGSEA. In DNA, the CDR3 is TGCAGCGTTTTAAGTGCTAGCGGGAGTGGGGGGACCCAGTACTTC. It is translated as CSVLSASGSGGTQYF.

This clone was detected only a few times. This sequence joins TRBV15 and TRBJ1-1; unclear D gene. Germline loops: CDR1 LNHNV, CDR2 YYDKDF (reference sequence). The CDR3 loop spans 13 amino acids. V was shortened by 3 bases and J by 8 bases, with 13 bases between the two germline ends. This chain's CDR3 is CATSRERGTEAFF. The DNA of the CDR3 is TGTGCCACCAGCAGGGAGAGAGGCACGGAAGCTTTCTTT.

This clone appeared once. The genes are TRBV4-2 and TRBJ2-2; 11 nucleotides match TRBD1. Germline V gene data show CDR1 as LGHNA and CDR2 as YNFKEQ. This CDR3 has 19 amino acids. The V and J ends lost 2 bases and 1 base, in that order; junction bases with no gene match: 9. This CDR3 is CASSQQQSGTGGNTGELFF. CDR3 in DNA: TGTGCCAGCAGCCAACAACAGTCCGGGACAGGGGGGAACACCGGGGAGCTGTTTTTT.

The chain has TRBV6-5 and TRBJ2-7; D unclear. Trimming left V 7 bases short and J 3 bases short, with 10 bases between. Germline CDR1 MNHEY, CDR2 SVGAGI. There are 12 residues in the CDR3. CDR3 residues: CASKTLVYEQYF. CDR3 in DNA: TGTGCCAGCAAGACTCTTGTCTACGAGCAGTACTTC.